The rows below give T cell receptor beta chains drawn from one sample of a study of blood T cell repertoires in COVID-19. Only in-frame clones appear in the TCRdb table, and some are missing; sequencing was by immunoSEQ multiplex PCR. Of roughly 200,000 clones in the sample, approximately 86% were seen once. Source material: peripheral blood. The receptors shown here come from a man aged 40-49 years with active or convalescent COVID-19. Both conserved end residues are part of each CDR3. The order of the fields is J gene, V gene, D gene, clone size, CDR3 protein, CDR3 DNA. The D gene is left open where the match is weak. Clone size is shown for a subset of rows, as once, few, many or a class of expanded clone.

TRBJ1-1 | TRBV10-3 | NA | once | CAITQGTSNTEAFF | TGTGCCATCACGCAAGGGACATCCAACACTGAAGCTTTCTTT
TRBJ1-5 | TRBV27 | NA | NA | CASRFSYNQPQHF | TGTGCCAGCAGATTCAGTTACAATCAGCCCCAGCATTTT
TRBJ1-5 | TRBV5-8 | NA | NA | CASTDAGFYQPQHF | TGTGCCAGCACCGACGCGGGGTTCTATCAGCCCCAGCATTTT
TRBJ1-2 | TRBV7-2 | NA | NA | CASSLVAGDGVGYTF | TGTGCCAGCAGCTTAGTTGCGGGAGACGGGGTTGGCTACACCTTC
TRBJ1-5 | TRBV6-5 | NA | once | CASRTDRTQPQHF | TGTGCCAGCAGGACAGACAGAACACAGCCCCAGCATTTT
TRBJ1-1 | TRBV18 | NA | once | CASSLNRMDAEAFF | TGTGCCAGCTCGCTTAACAGGATGGACGCTGAAGCTTTCTTT
TRBJ1-1 | TRBV6-7 | NA | NA | CASTLRPPQRGPEAFF | TGTGCCAGCACCCTAAGACCACCCCAGAGAGGCCCTGAAGCTTTCTTT
TRBJ1-2 | TRBV7-9 | TRBD1 | NA | CASSLEGSGQGYYGYTF | TGTGCCAGCAGCTTAGAAGGGTCGGGACAGGGATACTATGGCTACACCTTC
TRBJ2-1 | TRBV18 | TRBD2 | NA | CASSPQLAGVNNEQFF | TGTGCCAGCTCACCCCAGCTAGCGGGGGTCAACAATGAGCAGTTCTTC
TRBJ2-7 | TRBV27 | TRBD1 | NA | CASSLLGTGGPSYEQYF | TGTGCCAGCAGTTTACTGGGGACAGGGGGCCCTTCCTACGAGCAGTACTTC
TRBJ2-4 | TRBV18 | TRBD1 | NA | CASSGQGVAKNIQYF | TGTGCCAGCTCGGGACAGGGGGTAGCCAAAAACATTCAGTACTTC
TRBJ2-3 | TRBV19 | TRBD2 | NA | CASSTSGRGLSTDTQYF | TGTGCCAGTAGTACTAGCGGTAGAGGGCTTAGCACAGATACGCAGTATTTT
TRBJ2-1 | TRBV5-4 | TRBD2 | NA | CASSSGTSGGAAEQFF | TGTGCCAGCAGCTCCGGGACTAGCGGGGGGGCGGCTGAGCAGTTCTTC
TRBJ1-3 | TRBV7-2 | NA | NA | CASSSPGGNTIYF | TGTGCCAGCAGCTCCCCCGGTGGAAACACCATATATTTT
TRBJ1-4 | TRBV5-1 | TRBD1 | NA | CASSPGTGGEKLFF | TGCGCCAGCAGCCCGGGGACAGGTGGTGAAAAACTGTTTTTT
TRBJ1-5 | TRBV18 | TRBD1 | NA | CASSPPGQGVDSNQPQHF | TGTGCCAGCTCACCACCGGGACAGGGGGTTGATAGCAATCAGCCCCAGCATTTT
TRBJ1-1 | TRBV6-5 | NA | NA | CASTSQGYTEAFF | TGTGCCAGCACCTCACAGGGCTACACTGAAGCTTTCTTT
TRBJ2-6 | TRBV19 | NA | NA | CASSIARGALTRANVLTF | TGTGCCAGTAGTATCGCGAGAGGAGCCCTCACGAGGGCCAACGTCCTGACTTTC
TRBJ2-1 | TRBV21-1 | NA | NA | CASSKAPLQGCEQFF | TGTGCCAGCAGCAAAGCGCCCCTACAGGGATGTGAGCAGTTCTTC
TRBJ2-7 | TRBV30 | NA | once | CAWQQSLAYEQYF | TGTGCCTGGCAACAGTCTCTTGCCTACGAGCAGTACTTC
TRBJ2-5 | TRBV5-8 | TRBD1 | NA | CASSLGDRANQETQYF | TGTGCCAGCAGCTTGGGGGACAGGGCGAACCAAGAGACCCAGTACTTC
TRBJ2-3 | TRBV7-2 | TRBD2 | NA | CASSSIAGPKYF | TGTGCCAGCAGCTCCATAGCGGGTCCGAAGTATTTT
TRBJ2-1 | TRBV7-2 | TRBD1 | NA | CASSNPGQGFNEQFF | TGTGCCAGCAGCAACCCGGGACAGGGGTTCAATGAGCAGTTCTTC
TRBJ2-5 | TRBV9 | NA | NA | CASSNSRGWQETQYF | TGTGCCAGCAGCAACTCTAGGGGTTGGCAAGAGACCCAGTACTTC
TRBJ2-6 | TRBV6-5 | NA | NA | CASSWDFSGANVLTF | TGTGCCAGCAGCTGGGACTTCTCTGGGGCCAACGTCCTGACTTTC
TRBJ1-5 | TRBV7-8 | NA | once | CASSRETGSVGQHF | TGTGCCAGCAGCCGTGAAACAGGCTCCGTAGGCCAGCATTTT
TRBJ1-5 | TRBV7-8 | TRBD1 | NA | CASSSGTGANSNQPQHF | TGTGCCAGCAGCTCCGGGACAGGGGCCAATAGCAATCAGCCCCAGCATTTT
TRBJ2-5 | TRBV19 | NA | NA | CASSIGGVQETQYF | TGTGCCAGTAGTATAGGGGGGGTTCAAGAGACCCAGTACTTC
TRBJ1-5 | TRBV3-1/TRBV3-2 | TRBD1 | NA | CASSQTGANQPQHF | TGTGCCAGCAGTCAGACAGGGGCCAATCAGCCCCAGCATTTT
TRBJ1-4 | TRBV2 | TRBD1 | NA | CASSVDRVNEKLFF | TGTGCCAGCAGTGTGGACAGGGTGAATGAAAAACTGTTTTTT
TRBJ1-5 | TRBV2 | NA | NA | CASTRERNQPQHF | TGTGCCAGCACAAGGGAGAGAAATCAGCCCCAGCATTTT
TRBJ2-7 | TRBV10-3 | TRBD1 | NA | CATAQTGLDHPVSEQYF | TGTGCCACTGCCCAGACAGGGCTTGATCATCCCGTGTCCGAGCAGTACTTC
TRBJ1-1 | TRBV10-3 | NA | NA | CAISDRGMNTEAFF | TGTGCCATCAGTGACAGGGGCATGAACACTGAAGCTTTCTTT
TRBJ2-6 | TRBV30 | NA | NA | CAWSVGRSGANVLTF | TGTGCCTGGAGTGTGGGCAGGTCTGGGGCCAACGTCCTGACTTTC
TRBJ2-3 | TRBV7-2 | TRBD2 | NA | CASSLSGGGVADTQYF | TGTGCCAGCAGCTTATCGGGCGGGGGGGTCGCAGATACGCAGTATTTT
TRBJ1-5 | TRBV6-5 | NA | NA | CASRSVPGQPQHF | TGTGCCAGCAGATCGGTCCCCGGTCAGCCCCAGCATTTT
TRBJ1-4 | TRBV7-2 | NA | NA | CASSLSGRRNEKLFF | TGTGCCAGCAGCTTAAGCGGACGAAGGAATGAAAAACTGTTTTTT
TRBJ2-5 | TRBV7-9 | TRBD2 | once | CASSLSGKETQYF | TGTGCCAGCAGCTTAAGCGGGAAAGAGACCCAGTACTTC
TRBJ2-3 | TRBV4-1 | NA | NA | CASSQEHQGGSSYTQYF | TGCGCCAGCAGCCAAGAACACCAGGGGGGATCCTCCTATACGCAGTATTTT
TRBJ2-5 | TRBV4-2 | TRBD2 | NA | CASSQEPSGQETQYF | TGTGCCAGCAGCCAAGAACCTAGCGGCCAAGAGACCCAGTACTTC
TRBJ1-4 | TRBV2 | NA | NA | CAVPQGTNEKLFF | TGTGCCGTACCACAGGGAACTAATGAAAAACTGTTTTTT
TRBJ2-7 | TRBV28 | NA | many | CASSGGPSSYEQYF | TGTGCCAGCAGCGGGGGGCCTAGCTCCTACGAGCAGTACTTC
TRBJ2-3 | TRBV19 | TRBD2 | NA | CASSIGLAGGSDTQYF | TGTGCCAGTAGTATTGGGCTAGCGGGGGGTTCAGATACGCAGTATTTT
TRBJ1-3 | TRBV5-1 | TRBD1 | NA | CASSLDGQGMGNTIYF | TGCGCCAGCAGCTTGGACGGACAGGGGATGGGAAACACCATATATTTT
TRBJ2-5 | TRBV7-2 | NA | NA | CASILEARGIQETQYF | TGTGCCAGCATCCTAGAGGCCCGGGGGATCCAAGAGACCCAGTACTTC
TRBJ1-1 | TRBV12-3/TRBV12-4 | TRBD1 | NA | CASSRQGATEAFF | TGTGCCAGCAGTCGACAGGGGGCAACTGAAGCTTTCTTT
TRBJ1-2 | TRBV14 | TRBD1 | NA | CASSETGSYGYTF | TGTGCCAGCAGCGAGACAGGGTCCTATGGCTACACCTTC
TRBJ1-2 | TRBV6-6 | NA | NA | CASSQVQVHYGYTF | TGTGCCAGCAGTCAAGTACAGGTTCACTATGGCTACACCTTC
TRBJ1-3 | TRBV5-1 | TRBD1 | few | CASSPPYGQDRSGNTIYF | TGCGCCAGCAGCCCACCCTACGGACAGGACCGCTCTGGAAACACCATATATTTT
TRBJ2-7 | TRBV19 | NA | NA | CASSSSYEQYF | TGTGCCAGTTCCAGCTCCTACGAGCAGTACTTC
TRBJ1-1 | TRBV2 | TRBD1 | NA | CASSDLDRLEAFF | TGTGCCAGCAGTGACCTGGACAGGCTTGAAGCTTTCTTT